The next 25 T cell receptor beta chains were all read from a single sample in a study of graft-versus-host responses after intestinal transplantation. These TCRs are of unknown antigen specificity. This table comes from immunoSEQ multiplex PCR, and its TCRdb copy is limited to in-frame clones, with some not included. The profile shows about 90,000 clones, about 94% of them singletons. This sample comprised unstimulated CD4+ T cells sorted from spleen or lymph node cells, obtained before transplant. These receptors came from a human donor who was the organ donor for an intestinal transplant.

The rearrangement uses TRBV5-1 and TRBJ1-1; 10 nucleotides match TRBD1. The V segment lost 0 bases and the J segment 7 bases; nucleotides outside the gene matches: 12. The CDR3 is made up of 17 amino acids. Looked up from germline, CDR1 is SGHRS and CDR2 is YFSETQ. The CDR3 nucleotides read TGCGCCAGCAGCTTGGTTCGGACAGGGGGTTTAGTCGGTGAAGCTTTCTTT. The encoded protein is CASSLVRTGGLVGEAFF.

The rearrangement links TRBV27 to TRBJ2-4; D call uncertain. The germline V and J ends were trimmed by 8 bases and 4 bases, with 9 bases remaining between them. The CDR3 is made up of 12 amino acids. Per germline, CDR1 MNHEY and CDR2 SMNVEV (reference sequence). CDR3 nucleotide sequence: TGTGCCAGCGGATTCACTAAAAACATTCAGTACTTC. Protein: CASGFTKNIQYF.

This chain uses TRBV7-3 with TRBJ2-3; 8 bases are shared with TRBD2. The junction had 4 bases not matched to a gene; V was cut back by 8 bases and J by 6 bases. There are 12 residues in the CDR3. CDR1 SGHTA and CDR2 FQGTGA come from the germline V gene. The CDR3 loop is CASAGGQDTQYF. CDR3 coding DNA: TGTGCCAGCGCGGGGGGCCAGGATACGCAGTATTTT.

V gene TRBV6-1 combines with J gene TRBJ2-7; 10 positions match TRBD2. Looked up from germline, CDR1 is MNHNS and CDR2 is SASEGT. The CDR3 covers 17 residues. V gave up 3 bases and J gave up 5 bases; unmatched junction bases: 13. The CDR3, as DNA: TGTGCCAGCAGTGAGAGGCCTAGTAGCGGGGGGCCTAACGAGCAGTACTTC. Residues: CASSERPSSGGPNEQYF.

This clone occurred once. In nucleotides, the CDR3 is TGCGCCAGCAGCTTGGCCGAGAGCTCCTATAATTCACCCCTCCACTTT. This codes for CASSLAESSYNSPLHF. The chain has TRBV5-1 and TRBJ1-6; D call uncertain. V was trimmed by 0 bases and J by 0 bases, leaving 7 bases between them. CDR1 is SGHRS, CDR2 YFSETQ, per germline. The CDR3 consists of 16 residues.

This sequence joins TRBV19 and TRBJ1-2, with 7 nucleotides matching TRBD1. The CDR3 totals 16 residues. The ends lost 4 bases at V and 3 bases at J; junction bases unmatched: 11. CDR1 and CDR2 (germline): LNHDA, SQIVND (reference sequence). CDR3 coding DNA: TGTGCCAGTAGTACGGGACAGACGGTTGCCGACTATGGCTACACCTTC. This gives the protein CASSTGQTVADYGYTF.

V usage is TRBV28 and J usage is TRBJ1-2, with a tentative D call TRBD1 (6 bases). With 5 bases removed from V and 4 bases from J, the gap between germline ends came to 14 bases. The length of the CDR3 is 14 residues. Germline loops: CDR1 MDHEN, CDR2 SYDVKM. The CDR3 here is CASSPHDRTYGYTF. The CDR3 bases are TGTGCCAGCAGTCCCCACGACAGGACCTATGGCTACACCTTC.

This clone was found once. Written as DNA, the CDR3 is TGTGCCAGCAGTAGGACTCAGGGGGACTCCTACGAGCAGTACTTC. Its protein is CASSRTQGDSYEQYF. The rearrangement links TRBV7-6 to TRBJ2-7; 7 bases agree with TRBD1. CDR3 size: 15 residues. V trimming: 6 bases; J trimming: 0 bases; junction bases outside the gene matches: 8. CDR1 and CDR2 (germline): SGHVS, FNYEAQ.

The CDR3 DNA follows: TGTGCCAGCAGCCCAGGGGGCCGGGGCACTGAAGCTTTCTTT. It is translated as CASSPGGRGTEAFF. The J gene is TRBJ1-1, the V gene TRBV7-2; 8 positions match TRBD1. Germline values: CDR1 SGHTA, CDR2 FQGNSA. This CDR3 is 14 amino acids long. V shed 5 bases and J 4 bases; nucleotides not matched to a gene: 6. Drawing the rest from reference TRBV7-2 and TRBJ1-1, the complete variable domain is GAGVSQSPSNKVTEKGKDVELRCDPISGHTALYWYRQSLGQGLEFLIYFQGNSAPDKSGLPSDRFSAERTGGSVSTLTIQRTQQEDSAVYLCASSPGGRGTEAFFGQGTRLTVV.

The chain employs TRBV11-3 and TRBJ1-2; D is unresolved. V lost 1 base and J lost 0, with 9 bases in between. The CDR3 length is 15 residues. CDR1 is SGHNT, CDR2 YENEEA, per germline. CDR3: CASSLGSGANYGYTF. CDR3 coding DNA: TGTGCCAGCAGCTTAGGTAGCGGAGCTAACTATGGCTACACCTTC.

The J gene is TRBJ2-5, the V gene TRBV6-5; 11 nucleotides align to TRBD1. Unmatched junction bases numbered 7, after V lost 2 bases and J lost 5 bases. The germline V gene has CDR1 MNHEY and CDR2 SVGAGI. This CDR3 spans 16 amino acids. As DNA, the CDR3 is TGTGCCAGCAGTTACCGCCGTGGGACAGGGGGGGAGACCCAGTACTTC. This translates into CASSYRRGTGGETQYF.

Details on this clone: Other DNA sequences in the sample encode the same CDR3. V and J are TRBV5-4 and TRBJ1-2, with 7 bases that match TRBD1. Losses at the gene ends were 3 bases for V and 4 bases for J; bases not matched to a gene: 12. Germline CDR1 is SGHNT and CDR2 is YYREEE (reference sequence). This CDR3 contains 16 residues. The CDR3 loop reads CASSYAGTDNVYGYTF. The CDR3 region has the DNA TGTGCCAGCAGCTACGCCGGGACAGATAACGTCTATGGCTACACCTTC.

J is TRBJ2-2 and V is TRBV5-1; D tentatively reads TRBD1 or TRBD2 (5 bases each). The CDR3 extends over 15 amino acids. Trimming took off 4 bases at V and 1 base at J, with 11 bases between the two ends. Germline V gene data show CDR1 as SGHRS and CDR2 as YFSETQ. The CDR3 region has the DNA TGCGCCAGCAGCCCGGGACGCAGGAACACCGGGGAGCTGTTTTTT. Amino acids: CASSPGRRNTGELFF.

The rearrangement uses TRBV10-3 and TRBJ2-3, with 7 bases identical to TRBD2. The CDR3 runs to 16 residues. The V and J ends lost 4 bases and 4 bases, in that order; junction bases with no gene match: 11. Germline values: CDR1 ENHRY, CDR2 SYGVKD. The CDR3 protein is CAISGVGGGGSDTQYF. CDR3 DNA sequence: TGTGCCATCAGTGGCGTCGGCGGGGGAGGGTCAGATACGCAGTATTTT.

This chain uses TRBV25-1 with TRBJ1-1; no firm D call. V shed 0 bases and J shed 3 bases, with 8 bases lying between them. CDR3 size: 14 residues. Germline loops: CDR1 MGHDK, CDR2 SYGVNS. This CDR3 is CASSEYRLDTEAFF. The CDR3 DNA reads TGTGCCAGCAGTGAATATAGGTTGGACACTGAAGCTTTCTTT.

This clone appeared a single time. V is TRBV27 and J is TRBJ2-6; D not certain. The CDR3 consists of 13 residues. Trimming left V 3 bases short and J 2 bases short, with 2 bases between. Germline assignment: CDR1 MNHEY and CDR2 SMNVEV (reference sequence). DNA for the CDR3: TGTGCCAGCAGTTTCACTGGGGCCAACGTCCTGACTTTC. As protein: CASSFTGANVLTF.

This clone was found once. The chain carries TRBV9 and TRBJ2-2; the D is unclear. With 0 bases removed from V and 3 bases from J, the gap between germline ends came to 9 bases. CDR3 size: 15 residues. Germline values: CDR1 SGDLS, CDR2 YYNGEE. The CDR3 protein is CASSVEAMDTGELFF. CDR3 DNA: TGTGCCAGCAGCGTAGAAGCGATGGACACCGGGGAGCTGTTTTTT.

The chain combines TRBV5-1 with TRBJ2-3; 10 bases line up with TRBD1. Germline assignment: CDR1 SGHRS and CDR2 YFSETQ. The CDR3 consists of 15 residues. V lost 2 bases to trimming and J lost 4 bases; unmatched junction nucleotides: 4. The CDR3 nucleotides are TGCGCCAGCAGCTTCGGGGACAGGGGCGCAGATACGCAGTATTTT. This encodes CASSFGDRGADTQYF.

This clone has just a few counts. This sequence joins TRBV27 and TRBJ2-5, with 8 bases matching TRBD1. Trimming removed 5 bases from V and 0 bases from J; junction bases left unmatched: 5. This CDR3 has 15 amino acids. Germline CDR1 reads MNHEY; CDR2 reads SMNVEV (reference sequence). The CDR3 DNA is TGTGCCAGCAGTCGGACAGGGTCCTACCAAGAGACCCAGTACTTC. Its protein product is CASSRTGSYQETQYF.

Here the CDR3 reads CASSKDRTEETQYF. The CDR3 DNA reads as TGTGCCAGCAGCAAAGATAGGACGGAAGAGACCCAGTACTTC. The chain has TRBV21-1 and TRBJ2-5. TRBV21-1 is a pseudogene. The CDR3 is 14 amino acids.

The chain recombines TRBV27 with TRBJ2-3; 10 nucleotides line up with TRBD2. Unmatched junction bases numbered 6, after V lost 6 bases and J lost 6 bases. This CDR3 comprises 14 residues. Germline CDR1 and CDR2: MNHEY and SMNVEV (reference sequence). In nucleotides, the CDR3 is TGTGCCAGCAGACTAGCGGGGTATTCGGATACGCAGTATTTT. This sequence encodes CASRLAGYSDTQYF.

This rearrangement joins TRBV15 to TRBJ2-1; D is uncertain. The CDR3 length is 16 residues. Germline V gene sequence: CDR1 LNHNV, CDR2 YYDKDF (reference sequence). Trimming cost V 0 bases and J 7 bases, with 16 bases left between them. The CDR3, as DNA: TGTGCCACCAGCAGAGATCCCCTACAAGTTTATAATGAGCAGTTCTTC. Protein sequence: CATSRDPLQVYNEQFF.

The chain carries TRBV28 and TRBJ1-4; 9 bases are shared with TRBD1. CDR3 length equals 15 residues. The trim removed 7 bases at V and 7 bases at J, leaving 10 bases unmatched. Germline CDR1 and CDR2: MDHEN and SYDVKM. As DNA, the CDR3 is TGTGCCAGCACGAAACAGGGGGCGTCTGGTGAAAAACTGTTTTTT. Amino acid sequence: CASTKQGASGEKLFF.

The chain joins TRBV27 to TRBJ2-5; 9 nucleotides line up with TRBD1. The J call is in doubt because the DNA end fits TRBJ2-7 better. CDR1 MNHEY and CDR2 SMNVEV come from the germline V gene (reference sequence). The CDR3 has 15 amino acids. CDR3 loop: CASSLTGTGTYEQYF. The CDR3 coding sequence is TGTGCCAGCAGTCTCACCGGGACAGGGACGTACGAGCAGTACTTC.

The gene calls are TRBV5-6 and TRBJ2-1; D unclear. The germline V and J ends were trimmed by 1 base and 6 bases, with 8 bases remaining between them. Germline V gene lookup returns CDR1 SGHDT and CDR2 YYEEEE. This CDR3 has 13 residues. As DNA, the CDR3 is TGTGCCAGCAGCTTGCCCAGTGGCAATGAGCAGTTCTTC. It yields the protein CASSLPSGNEQFF.